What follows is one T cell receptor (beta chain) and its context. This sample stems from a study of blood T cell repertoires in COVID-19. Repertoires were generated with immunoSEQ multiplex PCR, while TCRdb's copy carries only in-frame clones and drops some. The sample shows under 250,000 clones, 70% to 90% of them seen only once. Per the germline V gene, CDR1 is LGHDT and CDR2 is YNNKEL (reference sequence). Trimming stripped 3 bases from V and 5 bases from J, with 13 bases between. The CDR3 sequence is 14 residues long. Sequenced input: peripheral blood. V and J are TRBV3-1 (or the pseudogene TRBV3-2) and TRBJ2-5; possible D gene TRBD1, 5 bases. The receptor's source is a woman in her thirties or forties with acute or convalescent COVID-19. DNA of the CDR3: TGTGCCAGCAGCCAGGGTAGGGGTGAGGAGACCCAGTACTTC. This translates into CASSQGRGEETQYF.